A single sample is the source of the 7 T cell receptor beta chains below, sequenced in a study of blood T cell repertoires in COVID-19. Measured with immunoSEQ multiplex PCR; TCRdb has only the in-frame clones, and not every one. The repertoire holds approximately 240,000 clones, approximately 91% seen once, with around 0.83% in the top ten. The material sequenced was peripheral blood. The receptors derive from a man aged 25 to 40 with COVID-19, enrolled during active disease.

This rearrangement joins TRBV7-9 to TRBJ1-1; TRBD1 aligns across 7 bases. The CDR3 is 14 residues long. The ends lost 7 bases at V and 6 bases at J; junction bases unmatched: 11. Germline CDR1 SEHNR, CDR2 FQNEAQ (reference sequence). The CDR3 nucleotides are TGTGCCAGCATCCCGGGCTACAGGGGCGCTGAAGCTTTCTTT. Residues: CASIPGYRGAEAFF.

V gene TRBV18 combines with J gene TRBJ2-5; unclear D gene. V dropped 2 bases and J dropped 0 bases, with 7 bases sitting between them. The CDR3 runs 14 residues. CDR1 and CDR2 (germline): KGHSH, LQKENI. This CDR3 reads CASSPNSNQETQYF. The CDR3, as DNA: TGTGCCAGCTCACCAAATTCAAACCAAGAGACCCAGTACTTC.

J is TRBJ2-5 and V is TRBV6-4; 10 nucleotides align to TRBD1. Germline V CDR1 and CDR2: MRHNA, SNTAGT. V shed 9 bases, J shed 5 bases, and the junction held 9 bases outside the gene matches. This CDR3 contains 14 residues. CDR3 DNA: TGTGCCAGACGAGCGACAGGGGGCCCCGAGACCCAGTACTTC. It codes for CARRATGGPETQYF.

This clone was counted a single time. This rearrangement joins TRBV6-5 to TRBJ1-2; 10 bases are shared with TRBD1. CDR1 and CDR2 (germline): MNHEY, SVGAGI. V gave up 6 bases and J gave up 3 bases; unmatched junction bases: 1. The CDR3 is made up of 13 amino acids. CDR3 in amino acids: CASSGTGDYGYTF. Written as DNA, the CDR3 is TGTGCCAGCAGCGGGACAGGGGACTATGGCTACACCTTC.

CDR3 region: CASSLESAGNYEQYF. Here the CDR3 DNA reads TGCGCCAGCAGCTTGGAGTCGGCAGGGAACTACGAGCAGTACTTC. V gene TRBV5-1 combines with J gene TRBJ2-7, with TRBD1 as a possible D gene (5 bases). This CDR3 spans 15 amino acids. V lost 0 bases to trimming and J lost 3 bases, with 13 bases between them. CDR1 and CDR2 (germline): SGHRS, YFSETQ. The entire variable domain, with the rest obtained from reference TRBV5-1 and TRBJ2-7, is as follows: KAGVTQTPRYLIKTRGQQVTLSCSPISGHRSVSWYQQTPGQGLQFLFEYFSETQRNKGNFPGRFSGRQFSNSRSEMNVSTLELGDSALYLCASSLESAGNYEQYFGPGTRLTVT.

J is TRBJ1-5 and V is TRBV7-9; 9 bases match TRBD1. Trimming cost V 5 bases and J 1 base; bases outside gene matches: 3. Germline loops: CDR1 SEHNR, CDR2 FQNEAQ (reference sequence). The CDR3 consists of 15 residues. CDR3: CASSLDRGSNQPQHF. The CDR3 region has the DNA TGTGCCAGCAGCCTGGACAGGGGAAGCAATCAGCCCCAGCATTTT.

The chain combines TRBV5-4 with TRBJ1-2, with 9 bases lining up with TRBD1. CDR3 length: 17 amino acids. V dropped 5 bases and J dropped 6; count of bases not matched to a gene: 17. CDR1 SGHNT and CDR2 YYREEE come from the germline V gene (reference sequence). As DNA, the CDR3 is TGTGCCAGCAGAGCCGGGACAGGGCCACGCGATTTCCATGGCTACACCTTC. Its protein is CASRAGTGPRDFHGYTF.